These T cell receptor beta chains were read from a single sample in a study of blood T cells in healthy people across ages. TCRdb itself ran the 5' RACE reads through MiXCR, one entry per CDR3 protein. The sample has fewer than 1.5 million distinct CDR3 sequences; 42% are singletons. The sequencing input was blood. The receptors shown here come from a woman aged 18-29 years in good health. Both conserved end residues are part of each CDR3. D genes are given only for firm matches. Clone size is not always given. Where it is, it says once, few, many or a class for expanded clones.

>TRBV29-1|17|NA|TRBD2|TRBJ2-3
CSVEDGLAGGLPDTQYF
TGCAGCGTTGAAGATGGCCTAGCGGGAGGGTTGCCAGATACGCAGTATTTT
>TRBV12-3/TRBV12-4|12|few|NA|TRBJ2-5
CAIQATYGTQYF
TGTGCCATACAGGCCACCTACGGGACCCAGTACTTC
>TRBV20-1|15|NA|TRBD2|TRBJ2-1
CSARLGTSGANEQFF
TGCAGTGCTAGACTTGGGACTAGCGGAGCTAATGAGCAGTTCTTC
>TRBV15|16|NA|TRBD2|TRBJ2-3
CATVPGTSAWTDTQYF
TGTGCCACTGTCCCCGGGACTAGCGCATGGACAGATACGCAGTATTTT
>TRBV27|13|NA|NA|TRBJ1-1
CASSYKLSSEAFF
TGTGCCAGCAGTTATAAGTTATCCAGTGAAGCTTTCTTT
>TRBV4-1|14|few|NA|TRBJ1-4
CASSQGVIGEKLFF
TGCGCCAGCAGCCAGGGTGTGATAGGGGAAAAACTGTTTTTT
>TRBV12-3/TRBV12-4|14|NA|TRBD1|TRBJ2-7
CASSPAGTVPEQYF
TGTGCCAGCAGCCCGGCCGGGACAGTCCCGGAGCAGTACTTC
>TRBV28|12|NA|NA|TRBJ1-2
CASSSMGYGYTF
TGTGCCAGCAGTAGTATGGGTTATGGCTACACCTTC
>TRBV20-1|14|NA|TRBD1|TRBJ1-2
CSAEDREASYGYTF
TGCAGTGCGGAAGACAGGGAGGCCAGCTATGGCTACACCTTC
>TRBV12-3/TRBV12-4|13|NA|NA|TRBJ2-1
CASSWSSYSEQFF
TGTGCCAGCAGTTGGAGCTCCTACAGTGAGCAGTTCTTC
>TRBV27|15|many|NA|TRBJ2-3
CASSVYRASTDTQYF
TGTGCCAGCAGTGTGTACAGGGCTAGCACAGATACGCAGTATTTT
>TRBV25-1|13|NA|NA|TRBJ1-1
CASSELTDTEVFF
TGTGCCAGCAGTGAGTTAACAGACACTGAAGTTTTCTTT
>TRBV20-1|15|NA|TRBD2|TRBJ2-1
CSARSLAGVGNEQFF
TGCAGTGCTAGGTCGCTAGCGGGGGTAGGCAATGAGCAGTTCTTC
>TRBV6-6|13|few|NA|TRBJ2-7
CASRSGQSYEQYF
TGTGCCAGCAGATCTGGACAGTCCTACGAGCAGTACTTC
>TRBV10-2|15|many|TRBD2|TRBJ2-2
CASSGLAGVTGELFF
TGTGCCAGCAGCGGACTAGCGGGAGTCACCGGGGAGCTGTTTTTT
>TRBV20-1|12|few|NA|TRBJ2-3
CSARVATDTQYF
TGCAGTGCTAGAGTTGCCACAGATACGCAGTATTTT
>TRBV7-9|13|few|NA|TRBJ1-2
CASSPDWNYGYTF
TGTGCCAGCAGTCCCGACTGGAACTATGGCTACACCTTC
>TRBV12-3/TRBV12-4|14|NA|NA|TRBJ2-7
CASSGQSSYNEQYF
TGTGCCAGCAGTGGACAGTCCTCCTACAATGAGCAGTACTTC
>TRBV12-3/TRBV12-4|12|NA|NA|TRBJ2-5
CASSFYWGEQYF
TGTGCCAGCAGTTTCTATTGGGGGGAGCAGTACTTC
>TRBV2|16|NA|NA|TRBJ2-3
CASSERDITYTDTQYF
TGTGCCAGCAGTGAGAGGGACATCACTTACACAGATACGCAGTATTTT
>TRBV11-2|15|few|NA|TRBJ2-3
CASSPPGSTVDTQYF
TGTGCCAGCAGCCCGCCTGGGTCGACCGTGGATACGCAGTATTTT
>TRBV7-2|15|NA|NA|TRBJ1-4
CASSPEGVSNEKLFF
TGTGCCAGCAGCCCGGAAGGGGTATCTAATGAAAAACTGTTTTTT
>TRBV9|13|few|TRBD1|TRBJ2-3
CASSPTGQLKVYF
TGTGCCAGCAGCCCGACGGGACAGTTAAAAGTGTATTTT
>TRBV10-3|14|NA|NA|TRBJ2-1
CAISESGRIGEQFF
TGTGCCATCAGTGAGTCCGGGCGAATTGGTGAGCAGTTCTTC
>TRBV20-1|14|NA|NA|TRBJ2-3
CSASGDWGTDTQYF
TGCAGTGCGTCGGGGGATTGGGGCACAGATACGCAGTATTTT
>TRBV7-2|17|NA|TRBD2|TRBJ2-7
CASSPWASGRPGYEQYF
TGTGCCAGCAGCCCCTGGGCTAGCGGGAGGCCGGGCTACGAGCAGTACTTC
>TRBV5-5|12|NA|TRBD1|TRBJ2-7
CASTDRVYEQYF
TGTGCCAGCACGGACAGGGTATACGAGCAGTACTTC
>TRBV20-1|14|few|NA|TRBJ1-2
CSAPKTVTDYGYTF
TGCAGTGCTCCCAAGACAGTGACCGACTATGGCTACACCTTC
>TRBV14|13|NA|NA|TRBJ2-3
CASSLQGGGTQYF
TGTGCCAGCAGCCTCCAGGGAGGGGGTACGCAGTATTTT
>TRBV6-1|15|NA|NA|TRBJ2-3
CASSEGGVSTDTQYF
TGTGCCAGCAGTGAAGGAGGAGTTAGCACAGATACGCAGTATTTT
>TRBV10-3|15|NA|TRBD1|TRBJ1-1
CAISGDRVRVTEAFF
TGTGCCATCAGTGGGGACAGGGTTCGGGTCACTGAAGCTTTCTTT
>TRBV6-2/TRBV6-3|15|NA|TRBD1|TRBJ2-3
CASSPFGTGLDTQYF
TGTGCCAGCTCACCCTTCGGGACAGGGCTGGATACGCAGTATTTT
>TRBV7-9|11|NA|NA|TRBJ2-2
CASRGSGEVFF
TGTGCCAGCAGAGGTAGCGGAGAGGTGTTTTTT
>TRBV29-1|15|NA|TRBD1|TRBJ1-6
CSVQTGTGVKSPPHF
TGCAGCGTTCAAACCGGGACAGGGGTTAAATCACCCCCCCACTTT
>TRBV10-3|15|few|NA|TRBJ2-7
CAISDLEQGGNEQYF
TGTGCCATCAGTGATTTAGAACAGGGTGGTAACGAGCAGTACTTC
>TRBV12-3/TRBV12-4|13|NA|TRBD2|TRBJ2-7
CACGVAGVYEQYF
TGTGCCTGCGGGGTAGCGGGAGTCTACGAGCAGTACTTC
>TRBV3-1|11|NA|NA|TRBJ1-1
CASSQDGEAFF
TGTGCCAGCAGCCAAGATGGAGAAGCTTTCTTT
>TRBV7-9|15|few|NA|TRBJ2-3
CASSPGDSRTDTQYF
TGTGCCAGCAGCCCCGGGGACTCCCGCACAGATACGCAGTATTTT
>TRBV10-3|12|few|NA|TRBJ1-1
CAISEQAVEAFF
TGTGCCATCAGTGAACAGGCCGTTGAAGCTTTCTTT
>TRBV5-6|16|NA|TRBD1|TRBJ1-4
CASSYRGIPTNEKLFF
TGTGCCAGCAGCTACAGGGGGATACCAACTAATGAAAAACTGTTTTTT